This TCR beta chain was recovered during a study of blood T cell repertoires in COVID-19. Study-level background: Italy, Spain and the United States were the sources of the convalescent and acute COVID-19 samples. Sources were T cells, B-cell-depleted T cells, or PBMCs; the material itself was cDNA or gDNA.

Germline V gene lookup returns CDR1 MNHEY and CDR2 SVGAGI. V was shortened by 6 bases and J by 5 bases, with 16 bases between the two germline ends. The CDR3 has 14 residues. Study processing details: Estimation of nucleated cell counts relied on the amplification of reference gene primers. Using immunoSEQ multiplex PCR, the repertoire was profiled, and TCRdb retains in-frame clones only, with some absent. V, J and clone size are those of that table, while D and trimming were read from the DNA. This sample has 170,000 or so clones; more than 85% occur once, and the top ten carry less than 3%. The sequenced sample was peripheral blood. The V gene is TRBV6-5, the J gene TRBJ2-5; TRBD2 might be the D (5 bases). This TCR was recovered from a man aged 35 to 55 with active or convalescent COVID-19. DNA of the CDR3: TGTGCCAGCAGCCCCGGACTGGGAAGGGAGACCCAGTACTTC. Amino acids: CASSPGLGRETQYF.